This entry describes one TCR beta chain. Its antigen remains unknown. This specimen comes from a study of identical twins. Study-level findings and limits: The study found weaker excess twin sharing in beta out-of-frame sequences. Among out-of-frame alpha sequences shared by twins, low generation probability occurred in excess.

TCRdb recomputed calls from the 5' RACE reads with MiXCR, one row per CDR3 protein. The table includes just under 550,000 distinct CDR3 sequences, about 16% detected once. Another study also made use of these data, one on yellow fever vaccine responses in identical twins.

The material sequenced was CD4+ T cells sorted from blood. The receptor was derived from a young woman in good health.

CDR3 region: CSARDRGHSYEQYF. The DNA of the CDR3 is TGCAGTGCTAGAGACAGGGGGCATTCCTACGAGCAGTACTTC. The rearrangement uses TRBV20-1 and TRBJ2-7; 8 bases fit TRBD1. The germline V gene has CDR1 DFQATT and CDR2 SNEGSKA (reference sequence). After removal of 0 bases from V and 1 base from J, the junction contained 2 bases not matched to a gene. CDR3 length: 14 residues.